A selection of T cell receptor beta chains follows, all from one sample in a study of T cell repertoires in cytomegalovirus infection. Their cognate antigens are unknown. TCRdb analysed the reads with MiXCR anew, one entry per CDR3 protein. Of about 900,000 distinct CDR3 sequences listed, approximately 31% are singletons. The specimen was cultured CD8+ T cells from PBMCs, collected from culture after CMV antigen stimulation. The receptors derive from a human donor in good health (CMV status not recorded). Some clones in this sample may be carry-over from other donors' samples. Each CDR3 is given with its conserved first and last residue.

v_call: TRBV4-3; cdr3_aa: CASSQDGTGGVLSTGEQFF
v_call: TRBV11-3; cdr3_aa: CVSTHRGYTGELFF
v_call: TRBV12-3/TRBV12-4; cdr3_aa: CASSLTIAGELFF
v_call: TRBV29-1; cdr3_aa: CSVVGRGTEAFF
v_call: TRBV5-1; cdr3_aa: CASSPTSGGLGEQFF
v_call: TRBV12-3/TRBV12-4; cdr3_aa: CASSQGSFDSFF
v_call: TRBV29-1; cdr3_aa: CSVTQGGRSTGELFF
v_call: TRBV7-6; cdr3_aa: CASSARDRGVLGIYNEQFF
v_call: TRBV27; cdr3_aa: CASSLNRGRYSGANVLTF
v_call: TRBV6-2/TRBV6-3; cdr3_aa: CASRSERGFYNEQFF
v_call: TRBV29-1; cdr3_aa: CSVEDQGSNNYGYTF
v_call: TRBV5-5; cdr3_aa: CASSSPGEGINEKLFF
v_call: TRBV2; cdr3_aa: CASSEPGQGSEKLFF
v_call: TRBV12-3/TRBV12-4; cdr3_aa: CASTFGGSGYTF
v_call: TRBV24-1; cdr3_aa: CATSDFQLDRADVYNEQFF
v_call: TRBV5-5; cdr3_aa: CASSLGKGSGNTIYF
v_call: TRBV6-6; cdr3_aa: CASSYSVGTGPLSGQYF
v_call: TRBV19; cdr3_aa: CASSIGAGLNSPLHF
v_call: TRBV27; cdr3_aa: CASSLSPTLNTEAFF
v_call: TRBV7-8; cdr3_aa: CASTVEPGGTEAFF
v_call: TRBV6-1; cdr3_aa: CASSEDRGPGNTIYF
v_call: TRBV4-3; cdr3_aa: CASSQGAQGPPYNEQFF
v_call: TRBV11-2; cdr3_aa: CASSLWRRAEGNTEAFF
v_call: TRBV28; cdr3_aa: CASSFSSGYNEQFF
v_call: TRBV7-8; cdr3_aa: CASPSPQWTGNSGANVLTF
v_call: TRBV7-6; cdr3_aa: CASSLGVSFPTDTQYF
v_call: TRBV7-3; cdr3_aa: CASSLPDRGQDEQFF
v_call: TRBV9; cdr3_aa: CASSVGGRNEKLFF
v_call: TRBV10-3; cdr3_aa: CAISDQANQPQHF
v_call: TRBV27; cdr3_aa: CASSLSQGRSTGELFF
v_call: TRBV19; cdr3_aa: CASFVDTGELFF
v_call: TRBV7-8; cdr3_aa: CASSWDRSNQPQHF
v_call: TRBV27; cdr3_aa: CASSPMTGSNQPQHF
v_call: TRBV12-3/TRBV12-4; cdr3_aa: CASSRDGNTGELFF
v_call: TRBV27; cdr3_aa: CASSTSGAILEQYF
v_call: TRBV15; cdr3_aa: CATSRDPRVALDTQYF
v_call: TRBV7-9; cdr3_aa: CASSHLGDQPQHF
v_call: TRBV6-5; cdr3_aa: CASSGTGLYSTDTQYF
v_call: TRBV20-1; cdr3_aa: CSARTTVRARAYEQYF
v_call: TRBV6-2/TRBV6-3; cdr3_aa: CASSYPTGPNTGELFF
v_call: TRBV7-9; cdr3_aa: CATRGAMDNEQFF
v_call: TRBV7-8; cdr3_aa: CASRVLQGWPVGLDSNTGELFF
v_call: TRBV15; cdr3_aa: CATSRDRTSGYGYTF
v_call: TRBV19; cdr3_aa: CVSRHRGLNTEAFF
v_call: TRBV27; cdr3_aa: CASSLYQGNEKLFF
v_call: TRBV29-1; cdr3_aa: CSVEKQEMNTEAFF
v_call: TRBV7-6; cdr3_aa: CVSTTGSSYNEQFF
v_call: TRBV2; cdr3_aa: CASLPGSNTGELFF
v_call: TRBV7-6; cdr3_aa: CASSLDLREQYF
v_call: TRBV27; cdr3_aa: CANSPHREPSYF
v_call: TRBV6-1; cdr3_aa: CASSWGQGATDTQYF
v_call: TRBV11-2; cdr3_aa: CASRGVRGGPNEQFF
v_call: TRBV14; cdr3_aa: CASSQDSRGRNGYTF
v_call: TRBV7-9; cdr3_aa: CASSLVPQETQYF